The 19 T cell receptor beta chains below were found in one sample sequenced in a study of cytomegalovirus exposure and HLA in healthy donors. Vbeta (60) and Jbeta (13) primers were used in the PCR. Repertoires were generated with immunoSEQ multiplex PCR, while TCRdb's copy carries only in-frame clones and drops some. The sample contains around 120,000 clones, roughly 80% of which appear only once. The sample taken for sequencing was PBMCs. These receptors were taken from a man over 45 in good health and CMV-seronegative.

This chain connects TRBV28 to TRBJ1-1, with D possibly TRBD1 on 5 matching bases. CDR1 and CDR2 from the germline V gene are MDHEN and SYDVKM. The ends were cut back, 7 bases at V and 0 bases at J, with 18 bases in the middle. The CDR3 extends over 16 amino acids. The CDR3: CASKELQGMMNTEAFF. In DNA form, the CDR3 reads TGTGCCAGCAAGGAGCTTCAGGGAATGATGAACACTGAAGCTTTCTTT.

The V gene is TRBV30, the J gene TRBJ2-3; D gene ambiguous. V dropped 4 bases and J dropped 4 bases, with 12 bases sitting between them. Germline loops: CDR1 GTSNPN, CDR2 SVGIG (reference sequence). The CDR3 is made up of 13 amino acids. CDR3 residues: CAWTPGPPDTQYF. The DNA for the CDR3 is TGTGCCTGGACTCCTGGGCCCCCAGATACGCAGTATTTT.

The V call is TRBV28, the J call TRBJ1-3; D might be TRBD1 (6 bases). There are 15 residues in the CDR3. The V gene lost 8 bases and the J gene lost 0 bases, with 14 bases spanning the gap. Germline V gene lookup returns CDR1 MDHEN and CDR2 SYDVKM. This CDR3 is CASGGSPTSGNTIYF. The CDR3, as DNA: TGTGCCAGCGGGGGCAGTCCTACCTCTGGAAACACCATATATTTT.

This chain uses TRBV7-9 with TRBJ1-6; the match to TRBD1 covers 10 bases. CDR3 length equals 19 residues. Germline CDR1 and CDR2: SEHNR and FQNEAQ (reference sequence). V lost 3 bases to trimming and J lost 6 bases; unmatched junction nucleotides: 14. CDR3 coding DNA: TGTGCCAGCAGCTTCAAGATAACCGGGACAGGGGCCCTTAATTCACCCCTCCACTTT. As protein: CASSFKITGTGALNSPLHF.

This rearrangement joins TRBV5-1 to TRBJ2-3; D is perhaps TRBD2 (5 bases). CDR3 length: 15 residues. V gave up 4 bases and J gave up 6 bases, with 18 bases separating them. From germline, CDR1 is SGHRS and CDR2 YFSETQ. CDR3 bases: TGCGCCAGCAGCCTAGCTCTAGCTGCGTTGGATACGCAGTATTTT. Translated: CASSLALAALDTQYF.

This chain links TRBV15 with TRBJ1-5; D not certain. Germline V gene lookup returns CDR1 LNHNV and CDR2 YYDKDF (reference sequence). The length of the CDR3 is 16 residues. V was clipped by 0 bases and J by 0 bases, with 9 bases between them. The CDR3 DNA reads as TGTGCCACCAGCAGAGATGAGAGGATTAGCAATCAGCCCCAGCATTTT. Protein: CATSRDERISNQPQHF.

This clone was detected only a few times. V gene TRBV18 combines with J gene TRBJ2-7, with 7 nucleotides matching TRBD1. Trimming at V came to 4 bases and at J to 0 bases, leaving 3 bases not matched to a gene. This CDR3 spans 14 amino acids. Germline assignment: CDR1 KGHSH and CDR2 LQKENI. CDR3 DNA: TGTGCCAGCTCACAGGGGACAGACTCCTACGAGCAGTACTTC. The encoded protein is CASSQGTDSYEQYF.

This clone turned up a few times. The rearrangement uses TRBV5-4 and TRBJ1-4, with D possibly TRBD1 on 5 matching bases. CDR1 and CDR2 from the germline V gene are SGHNT and YYREEE (reference sequence). CDR3 length: 14 amino acids. Trimming took 0 bases from V and 4 from J, leaving 7 bases between them. For the CDR3, the DNA is TGTGCCAGCAGCTTGGACAGGATTAATGAAAAACTGTTTTTT. Residues: CASSLDRINEKLFF.

Of note for this clone: The same CDR3 arises from other DNA sequences in this sample as well. This rearrangement joins TRBV19 to TRBJ2-6; D might be TRBD1 (5 bases). V dropped 4 bases and J dropped 0 bases, with 7 bases sitting between them. This CDR3 has 15 amino acids. Germline loops: CDR1 LNHDA, CDR2 SQIVND (reference sequence). CDR3 DNA: TGTGCCAGTAGTACCACAGGCTCTGGGGCCAACGTCCTGACTTTC. Translating gives CASSTTGSGANVLTF.

The chain employs TRBV15 and TRBJ2-7, with D maybe TRBD1 (5 bases). Trimming cost V 11 bases and J 6 bases, with 20 bases left between them. The CDR3 length is 13 residues. The germline gives CDR1 LNHNV, CDR2 YYDKDF (reference sequence). DNA for the CDR3: TGTGCCGCTGGGGCGGCGGCTAACCGCGAGCAGTACTTC. The encoded protein is CAAGAAANREQYF.

As concerns this clone: Other nucleotide sequences in the sample specify the same CDR3. The rearrangement links TRBV5-1 to TRBJ2-3; 7 bases agree with TRBD2. The CDR3 spans 16 residues. Germline assignment: CDR1 SGHRS and CDR2 YFSETQ. The J segment lost 1 base and the V segment lost 0 bases, leaving 5 bases of the junction unmatched. The CDR3 DNA is TGCGCCAGCAGCTTGGCCAGCGGGGCGGGCACAGATACGCAGTATTTT. It is translated as CASSLASGAGTDTQYF. The full variable domain, completed using reference TRBV5-1 and TRBJ2-3, is KAGVTQTPRYLIKTRGQQVTLSCSPISGHRSVSWYQQTPGQGLQFLFEYFSETQRNKGNFPGRFSGRQFSNSRSEMNVSTLELGDSALYLCASSLASGAGTDTQYFGPGTRLTVL.

This clone was detected once. The chain uses TRBV6-5 and TRBJ1-1; 7 bases line up with TRBD1. V shed 5 bases, J shed 5 bases, and the junction held 8 bases outside the gene matches. CDR1 is MNHEY, CDR2 SVGAGI, per germline. CDR3 length: 14 amino acids. CDR3 nucleotide sequence: TGTGCCAGCAGTCGCAGACAGGGTGGGACTGAAGCTTTCTTT. Translation gives CASSRRQGGTEAFF.

J is TRBJ2-1 and V is TRBV6-4; TRBD2 might be the D (7 bases). Deletions cut 2 bases from V and 10 bases from J, with 12 bases between. Germline V gives CDR1 MRHNA, CDR2 SNTAGT. The CDR3 runs 13 residues. The CDR3 DNA sequence: TGTGCCAGCAGTGACGCGGGGGCGGGGGAGCAGTTCTTC. Residues: CASSDAGAGEQFF.

V and J are TRBV28 and TRBJ1-3; D not resolved. Per germline, CDR1 MDHEN and CDR2 SYDVKM. V lost 7 bases to trimming and J lost 0 bases, with 19 bases between them. The CDR3 loop spans 17 amino acids. CDR3 residues: CASNPPGPKSSGNTIYF. In DNA, the CDR3 is TGTGCCAGCAATCCGCCAGGCCCTAAGAGCTCTGGAAACACCATATATTTT.

The rearrangement joins TRBV27 to TRBJ1-4; tentative D call: TRBD1 (6 bases). Germline V gene data show CDR1 as MNHEY and CDR2 as SMNVEV (reference sequence). V lost 3 bases to trimming and J lost 0 bases, with 11 bases between them. This CDR3 spans 16 amino acids. CDR3 sequence reads: CASSFGTLATNEKLFF. The CDR3 bases are TGTGCCAGCAGTTTTGGGACACTTGCAACTAATGAAAAACTGTTTTTT.

In DNA, the CDR3 is TGTGCCAGCAGCTTAAGTCCCAACAATGAGCAGTTCTTC. Its translation: CASSLSPNNEQFF. The gene calls are TRBV7-3 and TRBJ2-1; D is uncertain. The V gene lost 1 base and the J gene lost 5 bases, with 6 bases spanning the gap. CDR1 and CDR2 from the germline V gene are SGHTA and FQGTGA. The CDR3 contains 13 residues.

This clone was seen a handful of times. The chain couples TRBV14 to TRBJ2-7, with D maybe TRBD1 (6 bases). V was cut by 0 bases and J by 1 base, with 22 bases left in between. Germline loops: CDR1 SGHDN, CDR2 FVKESK. CDR3 length: 19 residues. The CDR3 DNA reads as TGTGCCAGCAGCCAAGAAATTGGAGGTTTAGGACAGAGATCCTACGAGCAGTACTTC. Residues: CASSQEIGGLGQRSYEQYF.

Only one count was recorded for this clone. The rearrangement joins TRBV6-5 to TRBJ1-1; 7 nucleotides align to TRBD1. CDR1 and CDR2 (germline): MNHEY, SVGAGI. The CDR3 length is 14 residues. J was trimmed by 6 bases and V by 7 bases; bases with no gene match: 11. CDR3 nucleotides: TGTGCCAGCACGGTTCGGGACAGTTCTTCTGAAGCTTTCTTT. This sequence encodes CASTVRDSSSEAFF.

There are a few counts of this clone. The rearrangement joins TRBV30 to TRBJ1-2, with D perhaps matching TRBD1 (6 bases). The CDR3 is made up of 14 amino acids. Germline V lookup: CDR1 GTSNPN, CDR2 SVGIG (reference sequence). V was clipped by 3 bases and J by 10 bases, with 21 bases between them. DNA of the CDR3: TGTGCCTGGAGCGCGGTACGGGACGGGGGGCCCTACACCTTC. It translates to CAWSAVRDGGPYTF.